The 20 T cell receptor beta chains below all came from one sample that was sequenced in a study of blood T cell repertoires in COVID-19. Method: immunoSEQ multiplex PCR; TCRdb's copy keeps in-frame clones and lacks some. This sample has 250,000 to 300,000 clones, with roughly nine tenths found just once. Input material: peripheral blood. The receptors were sampled from a man aged 50-59 years with acute or convalescent COVID-19.

Of note for this clone: Other DNA sequences of this sample code for an identical CDR3. The chain recombines TRBV18 with TRBJ1-2, with a possible D match to TRBD1 (5 bases). The CDR3 has 13 residues. The V end was cut by 3 bases, the J end by 5 bases, with 10 bases between. Germline values: CDR1 KGHSH, CDR2 LQKENI. CDR3 region: CASSPTDYYGYTF. DNA of the CDR3: TGTGCCAGCTCACCGACAGATTATTATGGCTACACCTTC.

This rearrangement joins TRBV5-1 to TRBJ2-2; possible D gene TRBD1, 5 bases. The CDR3 runs to 14 residues. Germline CDR1 reads SGHRS; CDR2 reads YFSETQ. Trimming shortened V by 4 bases and J by 4 bases, and 11 bases separated the two germline ends. CDR3 sequence: CASSLTVVTGELFF. The CDR3 DNA sequence: TGCGCCAGCAGCCTGACAGTTGTCACCGGGGAGCTGTTTTTT.

This clone was detected only once. The chain carries TRBV30 and TRBJ1-5; TRBD1 matches 9 bases. Trimming at V came to 1 base and at J to 5 bases, leaving 3 bases not matched to a gene. Germline V CDR1 and CDR2: GTSNPN, SVGIG (reference sequence). The CDR3 extends over 14 amino acids. The CDR3 region is CAWSEGQGDQPQHF. The CDR3 DNA reads TGTGCCTGGAGTGAGGGACAGGGTGATCAGCCCCAGCATTTT. Full variable domain (missing parts from reference TRBV30 and TRBJ1-5): SQTIHQWPATLVQPVGSPLSLECTVEGTSNPNLYWYRQAAGRGLQLLFYSVGIGQISSEVPQNLSASRPQDRQFILSSKKLLLSDSGFYLCAWSEGQGDQPQHFGDGTRLSIL.

Concerning this clone itself: Different DNA sequences within this sample yield the same CDR3. V and J are TRBV9 and TRBJ2-7; the match to TRBD1 covers 8 bases. Looked up from germline, CDR1 is SGDLS and CDR2 is YYNGEE. V was pared by 2 bases and J by 2 bases, with 3 bases of the junction left unmatched. This CDR3 is 14 amino acids long. The CDR3 loop reads CASSVGQGTYEQYF. CDR3 sequence (DNA): TGTGCCAGCAGCGTCGGACAGGGTACCTACGAGCAGTACTTC.

The chain links TRBV19 to TRBJ1-2; D gene unclear. V lost 7 bases to trimming and J lost 4 bases, with 13 bases between them. This CDR3 region has 13 residues. The germline CDR1 and CDR2 sequences are LNHDA and SQIVND (reference sequence). The CDR3: CASTPPGSYGYTF. CDR3 DNA: TGTGCCAGTACCCCCCCCGGGAGCTATGGCTACACCTTC.

The J gene is TRBJ1-1, the V gene TRBV6-5, with D possibly being TRBD1 (5 bases). This CDR3 has 13 amino acids. V was clipped by 6 bases and J by 8 bases, with 16 bases between them. The V gene's germline CDR1 is MNHEY and CDR2 SVGAGI. The CDR3 DNA reads TGTGCCAGCAGGAAGGCAGGGAACGGCGAAGCTTTCTTT. Translating gives CASRKAGNGEAFF.

The chain recombines TRBV15 with TRBJ1-5; tentative D call: TRBD1 (6 bases). The V end was cut by 4 bases, the J end by 4 bases, with 17 bases between. Per germline, CDR1 LNHNV and CDR2 YYDKDF (reference sequence). The CDR3 sequence is 16 residues long. CDR3: CATSTYTPGDNQPQHF. CDR3 DNA: TGTGCCACCAGCACCTATACCCCAGGGGATAATCAGCCCCAGCATTTT.

The J gene is TRBJ1-1, the V gene TRBV18, with 12 bases fitting TRBD1. The germline gives CDR1 KGHSH, CDR2 LQKENI. The CDR3 is made up of 17 amino acids. The V segment lost 3 bases and the J segment 1 base; nucleotides outside the gene matches: 6. The CDR3 DNA is TGTGCCAGCTCACCCGGGACAGGGGGCAGGCGGAACACTGAAGCTTTCTTT. Amino acid sequence: CASSPGTGGRRNTEAFF.

The rearrangement joins TRBV29-1 to TRBJ2-7; a possible D gene is TRBD1 (6 bases). Germline CDR1 is SQVTM and CDR2 is ANQGSEA. The length of the CDR3 is 14 residues. Trimming shortened V by 6 bases and J by 3 bases, and 18 bases separated the two germline ends. The CDR3 bases are TGCAGCGTCCGCCCCGGAACAGGGAACTACGAGCAGTACTTC. Amino acid sequence: CSVRPGTGNYEQYF.

This clone was detected only once. This sequence joins TRBV5-6 and TRBJ1-1; 7 bases fit TRBD1. The CDR3 covers 15 residues. The germline gives CDR1 SGHDT, CDR2 YYEEEE. Trimming at V came to 1 base and at J to 5 bases, leaving 8 bases not matched to a gene. CDR3 residues: CASSLYGGGATEAFF. The CDR3 DNA sequence: TGTGCCAGCAGCTTGTATGGAGGGGGCGCGACTGAAGCTTTCTTT.

The genes are TRBV6-5 and TRBJ1-5; D gene uncertain. V lost 5 bases and J lost 11, with 10 bases in between. This CDR3 region has 11 residues. From germline, CDR1 is MNHEY and CDR2 SVGAGI. The CDR3 spells CASSPQVAQHF. DNA of the CDR3: TGTGCCAGCAGTCCTCAGGTGGCCCAGCATTTT.

This chain uses TRBV24-1 with TRBJ2-7, with TRBD1 matching over 8 bases. The CDR3 extends over 15 amino acids. The ends lost 3 bases at V and 2 bases at J; junction bases unmatched: 5. Germline values: CDR1 KGHDR, CDR2 SFDVKD. The CDR3 region is CATSDPRTGTYEQYF. DNA of the CDR3: TGTGCCACCAGTGATCCACGGACAGGGACCTACGAGCAGTACTTC.

This chain uses TRBV12-3 or TRBV12-4 with TRBJ1-2, with 11 bases lining up with TRBD1. V lost 3 bases to trimming and J lost 7 bases; unmatched junction nucleotides: 1. This CDR3 has 13 amino acids. The CDR3 nucleotides read TGTGCCAGCAGTTTGGACAGGGGGCTTGGCTACACCTTC. It encodes CASSLDRGLGYTF.

V and J are TRBV20-1 and TRBJ1-5; the match to TRBD1 covers 7 bases. The V and J ends lost 3 bases and 5 bases, in that order; junction bases with no gene match: 10. The CDR3 sequence is 15 residues long. Germline CDR1 and CDR2: DFQATT and SNEGSKA (reference sequence). The CDR3 coding sequence is TGCAGTGCTAGTTGCCGGGACAGACGGGATCAGCCCCAGCATTTT. Translated: CSASCRDRRDQPQHF.

The chain combines TRBV10-2 with TRBJ1-1, with 7 bases that match TRBD1. CDR1 is WSHSY and CDR2 is SAAADI in the germline V gene. This CDR3 is 13 amino acids long. With 3 bases clipped from V and 6 bases from J, the junction kept 4 bases outside the gene matches. Here the CDR3 reads CASSDRQGPEAFF. The CDR3 DNA reads as TGCGCCAGCAGTGACCGACAGGGCCCTGAAGCTTTCTTT.

The chain recombines TRBV7-9 with TRBJ1-4; the match to TRBD1 covers 8 bases. The ends lost 5 bases at V and 6 bases at J; junction bases unmatched: 11. The CDR3 length is 16 residues. Germline V gene data show CDR1 as SEHNR and CDR2 as FQNEAQ (reference sequence). The CDR3 loop reads CASSQDREGSDEKLFF. CDR3 coding DNA: TGTGCCAGCAGCCAGGACAGGGAAGGATCTGATGAAAAACTGTTTTTT.

This clone is a singleton in its sample. V is TRBV6-1 and J is TRBJ1-6; weak D call: TRBD1 (6 bases). V was shortened by 1 base and J by 3 bases, with 7 bases between the two germline ends. The germline V gene has CDR1 MNHNS and CDR2 SASEGT. The CDR3 covers 15 residues. The CDR3 here is CASSEGQVYNSPLHF. In DNA form, the CDR3 reads TGTGCCAGCAGTGAAGGACAGGTCTATAATTCACCCCTCCACTTT.

The V call is TRBV10-3, the J call TRBJ2-7; TRBD2 aligns across 10 bases. Germline values: CDR1 ENHRY, CDR2 SYGVKD. The V gene end was trimmed by 2 bases and the J gene end by 4 bases; junction bases not matched to a gene: 5. The CDR3 consists of 15 residues. CDR3 coding DNA: TGTGCCATCAGTGAGATAACTAGCGGGGCTTACGAGCAGTACTTC. Amino acids: CAISEITSGAYEQYF.

The rearrangement links TRBV3-1 (or the pseudogene TRBV3-2) to TRBJ1-1, with D maybe TRBD1 (6 bases). Trimming cost V 3 bases and J 1 base, with 9 bases left between them. This CDR3 region has 14 residues. Germline-derived CDR1 and CDR2 are LGHDT and YNNKEL (reference sequence). The DNA of the CDR3 is TGTGCCAGCAGCCAGGAGACAGGGAACACTGAAGCTTTCTTT. This codes for CASSQETGNTEAFF.

The genes are TRBV30 and TRBJ1-2; 7 bases agree with TRBD1. There are 12 residues in the CDR3. J lost 4 bases, V lost 2 bases, and 1 base had no gene match. Germline loops: CDR1 GTSNPN, CDR2 SVGIG (reference sequence). CDR3 bases: TGTGCCTGGAGTCGGGACAGCTATGGCTACACCTTC. Encoded protein: CAWSRDSYGYTF.